This T cell receptor (beta chain) was sequenced for a study of long-term antiretroviral therapy in people with HIV. Concerning this clone itself: Its antigen is currently unknown.

Findings and limits, study-wide: Pre-ART clonal expansions dominated every time point's repertoire. An increase in diversity followed ART, yet levels stayed below transplant donor controls. Collection of the blood, which took place between the mid-2000s and the late 2010s, possibly occurred under older ART regimens.

There was at least one pre-ART PBMC sample for each donor, plus at least two post-ART PBMC samples. The immunoSEQ assay was v3.0, run at survey level. Generated by immunoSEQ multiplex PCR, the TCRdb table keeps only in-frame clones and is missing some. Among 25,000 to 30,000 clones listed, nearly 95% were seen once. The TCR comes from a middle-aged man with HIV. The sample here was unsorted PBMCs, taken 6.2 years after starting antiretroviral therapy.

The CDR3 coding sequence is TGCGCCAGCAGCTCGGACAGGCGAAGCTACACCTTC. As protein: CASSSDRRSYTF. This rearrangement joins TRBV5-1 to TRBJ1-2; 7 bases line up with TRBD1. CDR3 length: 12 amino acids. The germline CDR1 and CDR2 sequences are SGHRS and YFSETQ. V shed 3 bases and J 9 bases; nucleotides not matched to a gene: 5.